This T cell receptor beta chain came from a study of memory CD4+ T cells and cytomegalovirus serostatus. Across the whole study: Of the healthy Belgian adults, 8 to 10 were CMV seropositive and fewer than 30 seronegative. Study results and caveats: About 40% of the roughly 150 known CMV-associated TCRbeta sequences appeared in CD4+ memory.

The sort gate was single viable CD3+CD4+CD8-CD45RO+ cells for memory CD4+ T cells. CD4+ T cells were isolated by positive magnetic selection. As for this clone: What it binds is not known.

Data came from immunoSEQ multiplex PCR; TCRdb stores just in-frame clones and leaves some out. Counted here are more than 45,000 clones, about 70% occurring once; the ten biggest clones make up about 1.2%. In germline, CDR1 is SGHAT, CDR2 FQDESV (reference sequence). The CDR3 runs to 17 residues. The V and J ends lost 2 bases and 10 bases, in that order; junction bases with no gene match: 14. The chain joins TRBV11-1 to TRBJ2-1; 10 bases align to TRBD2. Material for sequencing was memory CD4+ T cells from blood. The TCR originated in an adult in good health and CMV-seropositive. The CDR3 protein is CASSLHERGGQKGEQFF. CDR3 coding DNA: TGTGCCAGCAGCTTACACGAGCGGGGGGGCCAAAAAGGCGAGCAGTTCTTC.